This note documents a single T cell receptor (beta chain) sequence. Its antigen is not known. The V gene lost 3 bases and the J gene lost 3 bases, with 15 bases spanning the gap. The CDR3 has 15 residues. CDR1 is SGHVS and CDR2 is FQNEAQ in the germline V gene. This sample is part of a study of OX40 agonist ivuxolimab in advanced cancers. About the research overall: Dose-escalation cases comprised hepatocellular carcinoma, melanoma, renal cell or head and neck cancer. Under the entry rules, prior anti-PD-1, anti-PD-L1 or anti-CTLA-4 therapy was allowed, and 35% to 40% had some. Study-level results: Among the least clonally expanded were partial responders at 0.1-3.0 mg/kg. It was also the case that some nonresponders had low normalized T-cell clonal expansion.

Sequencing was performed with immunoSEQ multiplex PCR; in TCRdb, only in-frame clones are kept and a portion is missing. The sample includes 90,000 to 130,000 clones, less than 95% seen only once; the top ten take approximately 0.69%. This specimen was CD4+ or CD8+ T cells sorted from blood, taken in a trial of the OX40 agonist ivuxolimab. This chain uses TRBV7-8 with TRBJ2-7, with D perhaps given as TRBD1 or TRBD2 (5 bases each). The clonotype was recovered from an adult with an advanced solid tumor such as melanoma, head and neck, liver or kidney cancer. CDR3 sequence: CASSLGRPEIYEQYF. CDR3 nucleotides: TGTGCCAGCAGCTTGGGACGGCCAGAAATCTACGAGCAGTACTTC. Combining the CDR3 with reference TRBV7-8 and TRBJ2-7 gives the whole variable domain GAGVSQSPRYKVAKRGQDVALRCDPISGHVSLFWYQQALGQGPEFLTYFQNEAQLDKSGLPSDRFFAERPEGSVSTLKIQRTQQEDSAVYLCASSLGRPEIYEQYFGPGTRLTVT.